The next 10 T cell receptor beta chains were all read from a single sample in a study of shared clonotypes between healthy human individuals. Sequencing used immunoSEQ multiplex PCR; TCRdb keeps in-frame clones, though not all of them. This sample yields 500,000 to 550,000 clones, of which approximately 94% are seen a single time; 0.05% to 0.07% belongs to the top ten. Material for sequencing was naive CD4+ T cells sorted from blood. Stated subset: CD45RA+ positively selected. The source of these receptors is a woman aged 30 to 39 in good health.

In DNA, the CDR3 is TGTGCCTGGTGGCAGGCGCTCGGGACTGAAGCTTTCTTT. Protein product: CAWWQALGTEAFF. The V call is TRBV30, the J call TRBJ1-1; the D is unclear. This CDR3 region has 13 residues. V lost 5 bases and J 5 bases, leaving 15 bases between the germline ends. The germline CDR1 and CDR2 sequences are GTSNPN and SVGIG (reference sequence). Together with reference TRBV30 and TRBJ1-1, the CDR3 gives the full variable domain: SQTIHQWPATLVQPVGSPLSLECTVEGTSNPNLYWYRQAAGRGLQLLFYSVGIGQISSEVPQNLSASRPQDRQFILSSKKLLLSDSGFYLCAWWQALGTEAFFGQGTRLTVV.

The chain is built from TRBV11-3 and TRBJ2-2; weak D call: TRBD2 (5 bases). The germline CDR1 and CDR2 sequences are SGHNT and YENEEA. The CDR3 has 16 amino acids. V lost 4 bases and J lost 5, with 17 bases in between. CDR3 DNA: TGTGCCAGCAGCTCATGGACGGGGATCCGAACCGGGGAGCTGTTTTTT. Translated: CASSSWTGIRTGELFF. Drawing the rest from reference TRBV11-3 and TRBJ2-2, the complete variable domain is EAGVVQSPRYKIIEKKQPVAFWCNPISGHNTLYWYLQNLGQGPELLIRYENEEAVDDSQLPKDRFSAERLKGVDSTLKIQPAELGDSAVYLCASSSWTGIRTGELFFGEGSRLTVL.

This clone was seen just once. CDR3 loop: CASRGLAGWLEQYF. Written as DNA, the CDR3 is TGTGCCAGCAGAGGACTAGCGGGATGGTTAGAGCAGTACTTC. This chain uses TRBV2 with TRBJ2-7, with 12 bases aligning to TRBD2. The junction had 7 bases not matched to a gene; V was cut back by 6 bases and J by 7 bases. The CDR3 is 14 amino acids. CDR1 SNHLY and CDR2 FYNNEI come from the germline V gene.

V and J are TRBV2 and TRBJ1-4; the match to TRBD1 covers 7 bases. V lost 2 bases, J lost 6 bases, and 3 bases stayed unmatched. Germline CDR1 and CDR2: SNHLY and FYNNEI. The CDR3 has 14 amino acids. CDR3 protein: CASSEQGVYEKLFF. The CDR3, as DNA: TGTGCCAGCAGTGAACAGGGGGTCTATGAAAAACTGTTTTTT.

The chain combines TRBV2 with TRBJ1-6; 9 bases map to TRBD1. The V gene's germline CDR1 is SNHLY and CDR2 FYNNEI. Trimming at V came to 8 bases and at J to 6 bases, leaving 5 bases not matched to a gene. The CDR3 runs to 14 residues. The DNA of the CDR3 is TGTGCCAGCGGAGGGACAGGGCCTAATTCACCCCTCCACTTT. It codes for CASGGTGPNSPLHF.

The chain couples TRBV19 to TRBJ2-1, with 7 bases identical to TRBD1. The CDR3 extends over 17 amino acids. Per germline, CDR1 LNHDA and CDR2 SQIVND (reference sequence). V dropped 3 bases and J dropped 3; count of bases not matched to a gene: 11. CDR3 in amino acids: CASSILPDRVFYNEQFF. The CDR3 DNA is TGTGCCAGTAGTATTCTTCCAGACAGGGTGTTCTACAATGAGCAGTTCTTC.

CDR3 protein: CASLKEPGHNYEQYF. The DNA for the CDR3 is TGTGCCAGCCTCAAGGAGCCGGGACACAACTACGAGCAGTACTTC. This chain links TRBV6-1 with TRBJ2-7; possible D gene TRBD1, 6 bases. Trimming took off 8 bases at V and 3 bases at J, with 20 bases between the two ends. This CDR3 spans 15 amino acids. In germline, CDR1 is MNHNS, CDR2 SASEGT.

This sequence joins TRBV6-6 and TRBJ2-5; tentatively, D is TRBD2 (6 bases). The J call could be wrong; TRBJ2-7 is a better fit for the DNA end. The CDR3 has 14 residues. Germline-derived CDR1 and CDR2 are MNHNY and SVGAGI (reference sequence). CDR3 DNA sequence: TGTGCCAGCAGTTACGGTACGGGGGCCTACGAGCAGTACTTC. Residues: CASSYGTGAYEQYF.

V usage is TRBV28 and J usage is TRBJ1-3, with D possibly matching TRBD1 (5 bases). The germline V gene encodes CDR1 MDHEN and CDR2 SYDVKM. V lost 8 bases, J lost 4 bases, and 15 bases lay in between. There are 14 residues in the CDR3. The CDR3 loop reads CASYRDEGGNTIYF. Written as DNA, the CDR3 is TGTGCCAGCTACCGGGACGAGGGGGGAAACACCATATATTTT.

The chain has TRBV28 and TRBJ1-2; D may be TRBD1 (5 bases). The germline CDR1 and CDR2 sequences are MDHEN and SYDVKM. The CDR3 consists of 14 residues. Between the trimmed V and J ends, which lost 3 bases and 2 bases, there was a span of 10 bases. In nucleotides, the CDR3 is TGTGCCAGCAGTTTGGGGACGGGGAACTATGGCTACACCTTC. Translated, it gives CASSLGTGNYGYTF.